This record covers a single T cell receptor (delta chain). This clone was observed a few times. The antigen it binds to is not known. TCRdb's entry gives the protein of a much larger clone, which mismatches this DNA's translation at residue 15, likely from a read error; the protein reported here is translated from the DNA. From cysteine to phenylalanine, the CDR3 is 22 amino acids long. CDR3 DNA is the only sequence kept; it has 66 bases, read in frame from the first base. Taken from the germline V gene, the CDR1 and CDR2 loops are GEAIGNYY and EKD. Germline trimming: 0 bases from V, 1 base from J; junction bases outside gene matches: 25. For each case, genomic DNA was extracted from ten 5-um FFPE scrolls with the QIAamp DNA FFPE tissue kit. To test whether coeliac disease can be classified from the TCR repertoire, the study used fully anonymised formalin-fixed paraffin-embedded duodenal biopsies that were not needed for diagnosis.

The sample comes from a study of intestinal T cells in coeliac disease (dated by TCRdb to 2020 to 2022). Broadly, across the study: Coeliac patients were much younger than controls, with mean ages of around 15 versus 50 years in the TRG cohort. In the TRD cohort, every coeliac patient had raised anti-tissue transglutaminase antibodies, and no control had raised levels. The TCR-delta (TRD) cohort included duodenal biopsies from approximately 11 coeliac disease patients and approximately 11 non-coeliac controls. Duodenal biopsies from about 33 coeliac disease patients and roughly 20 non-coeliac controls made up a second, larger TCR-gamma (TRG) cohort. General conclusions and limits of the study: FFPE-derived DNA was found to be relatively degraded, and loss of a proportion of TCR sequences in each sample was likely caused by this degradation. Clustering based on TRG put 51 of 54 biopsies (roughly 94%) in the right class, and the reported leave-one-out accuracy was about 87%. All 22 biopsies in training were correctly classified by TRD kmer-based clustering, and a leave-one-out accuracy of roughly 91% was reported. Coeliac and control groups differed significantly in age, although an age-split analysis did not yield significant classification. It was not possible to tell repeated CDR3 amino acid sequences apart from PCR duplicates.

The method was multiplex PCR. The Biomed-2 kit was used to amplify TRD repertoires in bulk from roughly 160 ng of biopsy DNA. Before sequencing, purified TRD amplicons were combined in equal amounts to make a roughly 4 nM library. Sequencing of TRD libraries was performed on an Illumina MiSeq with v3 chemistry and 2 x 300 cycles. In the original analysis: Reads in which more than 10% of nucleotides fell below the per-patient third-quartile quality score were removed with FastX. IMGT/HighV-QUEST was used to align the reads, assigning V, D and J genes, identifying CDR3 regions and assessing functionality. After the sequences were translated into amino acids, every sequence predicted to be non-functional was thrown out. The CDR3s were broken into kmers both with and without positional annotation, PCA was run on the kmer frequencies, and the samples were clustered using every one of the 1023 combinations of PCs 1-10. Classification was validated by leave-one-out cross-validation, in which parameters were re-optimised on the remaining samples each time. Shannon diversity was calculated using the vegan R package from repeated random subsamples equal to the lowest read count. Clone calls in TCRdb were regenerated from the public reads with CATT, after which identical DNA sequences shared one row. TCRdb's processing, not the authors', yielded these V and J calls. This sample holds roughly 500 delta-chain clones; roughly three fifths were observed only once. The ten largest account for less than 40% of the sample.

This clonotype originated in a human donor with celiac disease. The sequence links TRDV2 to TRDJ1; TRDD3 lines up with 7 middle nucleotides. TCRdb is silent on the J gene; assignment here came from matching the DNA to germline. Sequencing was done on a sample of a duodenal biopsy. At the DNA level, the sequence is TGTGCCTGTGACACCGTACGGTACTGGGGATTCATAAGGGGAGAGTGCACCGATAAACTCATCTTT. Translation gives CACDTVRYWGFIRGECTDKLIF.